A selection of T cell receptor beta chains follows, all from one sample in a study of cytomegalovirus exposure and HLA in healthy donors. Assay: immunoSEQ multiplex PCR; the TCRdb copy retains only in-frame clones and omits some. The sample contains about 130,000 clones, 75% to 90% of which appear only once. The sequenced sample consisted of PBMCs. The receptors shown here come from a man in his forties or fifties in good health and CMV-seronegative. Both conserved end residues are trimmed from each CDR3. Rows may omit the clone size; those that give it use once, few, many or a size class.

j_call cdr3_length clone_size v_call cdr3_aa
TRBJ2-2 12 NA TRBV19 ASSSQGAVGELF
TRBJ1-1 11 NA TRBV11-3 ASSLVGGTEAF
TRBJ2-2 15 NA TRBV5-1 ASSSGLAVRGTGELF
TRBJ2-7 14 NA TRBV28 ASSASSSGDSYEQY
TRBJ1-1 12 few TRBV5-4 ASSLGQMNTEAF
TRBJ2-1 10 NA TRBV28 ASSLTGFKQF
TRBJ1-5 15 NA TRBV6-1 ASSGRTDPYSNQPQH
TRBJ1-1 14 NA TRBV27 ASSLSITGSGTEAF
TRBJ1-5 13 NA TRBV5-8 ASSLGTLSNQPQH
TRBJ1-5 9 NA TRBV23-1 ASSQPRAQH
TRBJ2-1 14 once TRBV4-1 ASSQDPRGVNNEQF
TRBJ1-1 13 few TRBV6-1 ASSPQTTGDTEAF
TRBJ1-1 12 NA TRBV10-3 AISPGGANTEAF
TRBJ1-2 12 NA TRBV6-1 ASIFTGANYGYT
TRBJ1-6 12 NA TRBV27 ASSSGTGNSPLH
TRBJ2-7 11 NA TRBV28 ASRPPGLYEQY
TRBJ2-2 15 NA TRBV18 ASSNPWGTSGTGELF
TRBJ2-7 12 NA TRBV7-8 ASSPWDRVNEQY
TRBJ1-4 13 NA TRBV6-1 ASRRRQSTNEKLF
TRBJ1-2 13 once TRBV6-1 ASSDQTGGYYGYT
TRBJ2-3 11 NA TRBV7-7 ASSTGGPDTQY
TRBJ1-6 12 NA TRBV2 ASSEAVNNSPLH
TRBJ1-2 11 NA TRBV28 ASSLGQGYGYT
TRBJ2-7 13 NA TRBV14 ASSQLAGGSSEQY
TRBJ1-3 12 NA TRBV19 ASSPAWDTSTIY
TRBJ1-4 13 NA TRBV6-1 ATKILTGTNEKLF
TRBJ1-2 13 once TRBV6-4 ASSDSPTGHGGYT
TRBJ2-3 12 few TRBV6-5 ASSVSQGPYTQY
TRBJ2-7 13 NA TRBV4-1 ASSQAGTLAYEQY
TRBJ2-1 13 NA TRBV5-1 ASSLREITYNEQF
TRBJ2-7 13 NA TRBV6-6 ASSYDTSGPYEQY
TRBJ2-7 12 NA TRBV9 ASSLGSGAYEQY